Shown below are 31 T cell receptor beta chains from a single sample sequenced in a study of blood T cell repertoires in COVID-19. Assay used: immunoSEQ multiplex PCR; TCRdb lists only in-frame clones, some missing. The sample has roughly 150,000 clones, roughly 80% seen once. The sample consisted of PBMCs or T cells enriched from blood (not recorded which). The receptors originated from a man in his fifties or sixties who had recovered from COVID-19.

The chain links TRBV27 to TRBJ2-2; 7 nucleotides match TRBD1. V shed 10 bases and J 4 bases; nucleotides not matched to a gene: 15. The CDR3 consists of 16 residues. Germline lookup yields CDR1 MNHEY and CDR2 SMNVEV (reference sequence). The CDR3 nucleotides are TGTGCCACTAGGGGGACAGATTCGATTGGCACCGGGGAGCTGTTTTTT. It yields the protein CATRGTDSIGTGELFF.

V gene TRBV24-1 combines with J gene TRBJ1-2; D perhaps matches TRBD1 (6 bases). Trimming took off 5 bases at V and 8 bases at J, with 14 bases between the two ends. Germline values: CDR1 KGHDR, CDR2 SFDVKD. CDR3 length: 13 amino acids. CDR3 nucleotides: TGTGCCACCAGTGCCCGGTCAGGGGACGGCTACACCTTC. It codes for CATSARSGDGYTF.

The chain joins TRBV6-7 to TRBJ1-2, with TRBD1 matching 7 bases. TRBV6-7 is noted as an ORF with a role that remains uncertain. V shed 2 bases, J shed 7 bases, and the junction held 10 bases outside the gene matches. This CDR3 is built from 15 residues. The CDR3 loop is CASSYPDRENSGYTF. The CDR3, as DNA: TGTGCCAGCAGTTACCCCGACAGGGAAAATAGTGGCTACACCTTC.

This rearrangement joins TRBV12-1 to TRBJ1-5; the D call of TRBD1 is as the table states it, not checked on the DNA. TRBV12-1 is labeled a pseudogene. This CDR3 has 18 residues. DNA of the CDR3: TGTGCCAGCAGCTTTGGGCCTCCAGGGTTTATCAGCAATCAGCCCCAGCATTTT. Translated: CASSFGPPGFISNQPQHF.

The CDR3 DNA follows: TGTGCCAGCAGCCATTATATGGGGTCAGGGTTTGGAAACACCATATATTTT. This encodes CASSHYMGSGFGNTIYF. The rearrangement links TRBV3-1 (or the pseudogene TRBV3-2) to TRBJ1-3; D possibly corresponds to TRBD1 (5 bases). This CDR3 comprises 17 residues. Trimming cost V 3 bases and J 3 bases, with 18 bases left between them. Germline loops: CDR1 LGHDT, CDR2 YNNKEL (reference sequence).

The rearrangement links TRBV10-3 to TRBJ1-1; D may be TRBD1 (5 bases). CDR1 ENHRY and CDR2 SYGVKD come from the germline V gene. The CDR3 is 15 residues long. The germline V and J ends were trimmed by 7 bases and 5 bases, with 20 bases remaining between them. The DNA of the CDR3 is TGTGCCATCAATGAAGGGGAGGGGAAAGAGACTGAAGCTTTCTTT. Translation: CAINEGEGKETEAFF.

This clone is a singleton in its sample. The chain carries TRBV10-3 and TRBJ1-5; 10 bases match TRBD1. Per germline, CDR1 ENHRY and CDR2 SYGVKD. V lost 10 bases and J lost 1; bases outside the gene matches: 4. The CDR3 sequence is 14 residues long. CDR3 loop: CASGTGVSNQPQHF. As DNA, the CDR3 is TGTGCCAGCGGGACAGGGGTGAGCAATCAGCCCCAGCATTTT.

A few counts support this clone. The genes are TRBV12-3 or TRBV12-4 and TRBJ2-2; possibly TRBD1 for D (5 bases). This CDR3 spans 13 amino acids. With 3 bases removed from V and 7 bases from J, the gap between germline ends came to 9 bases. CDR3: CASSFSGYGELFF. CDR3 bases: TGTGCCAGCAGTTTTTCAGGGTACGGGGAGCTGTTTTTT.

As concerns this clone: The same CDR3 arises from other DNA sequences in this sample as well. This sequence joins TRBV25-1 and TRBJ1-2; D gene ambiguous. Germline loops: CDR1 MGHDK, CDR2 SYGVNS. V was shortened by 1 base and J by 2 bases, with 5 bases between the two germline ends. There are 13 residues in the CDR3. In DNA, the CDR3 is TGTGCCAGCAGTGAATCGGGAAACTATGGCTACACCTTC. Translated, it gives CASSESGNYGYTF.

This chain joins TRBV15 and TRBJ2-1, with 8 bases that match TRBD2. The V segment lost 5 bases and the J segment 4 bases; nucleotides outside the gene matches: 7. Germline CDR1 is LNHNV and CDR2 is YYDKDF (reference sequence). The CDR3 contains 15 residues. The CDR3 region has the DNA TGTGCCACCAGCGGGGCTAGCGGGCGGTACAATGAGCAGTTCTTC. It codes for CATSGASGRYNEQFF.

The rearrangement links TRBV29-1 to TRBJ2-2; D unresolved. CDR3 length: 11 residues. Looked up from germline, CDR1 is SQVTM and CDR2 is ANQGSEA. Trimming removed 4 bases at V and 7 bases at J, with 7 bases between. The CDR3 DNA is TGCAGCGTTGTCCGCAGCGGGGAGCTGTTTTTT. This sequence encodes CSVVRSGELFF.

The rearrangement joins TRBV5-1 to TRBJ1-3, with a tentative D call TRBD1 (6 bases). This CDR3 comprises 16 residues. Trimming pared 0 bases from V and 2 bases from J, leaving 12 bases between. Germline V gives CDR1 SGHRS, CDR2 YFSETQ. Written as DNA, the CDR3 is TGCGCCAGCAGCTTGGAACGATGGGGGCCTGGAAACACCATATATTTT. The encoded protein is CASSLERWGPGNTIYF.

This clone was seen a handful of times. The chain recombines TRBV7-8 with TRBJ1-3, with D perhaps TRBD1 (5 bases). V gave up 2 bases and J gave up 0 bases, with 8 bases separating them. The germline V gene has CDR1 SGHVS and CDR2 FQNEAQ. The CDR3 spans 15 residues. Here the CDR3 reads CASSLQGSSGNTIYF. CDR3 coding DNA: TGTGCCAGCAGCTTACAGGGTTCCTCTGGAAACACCATATATTTT.

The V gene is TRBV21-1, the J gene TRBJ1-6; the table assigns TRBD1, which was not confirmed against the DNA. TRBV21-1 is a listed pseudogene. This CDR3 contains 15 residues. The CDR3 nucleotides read TGTGCCAGCAGCGGATGGGACAGGGAAAATTCACCCCTCCACTTT. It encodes CASSGWDRENSPLHF.

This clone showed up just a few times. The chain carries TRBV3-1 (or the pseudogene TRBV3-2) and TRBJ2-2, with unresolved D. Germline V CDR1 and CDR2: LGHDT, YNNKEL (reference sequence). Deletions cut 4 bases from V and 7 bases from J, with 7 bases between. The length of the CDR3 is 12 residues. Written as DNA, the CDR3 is TGTGCCAGCAGCCCAGGAATCGGGGAGCTGTTTTTT. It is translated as CASSPGIGELFF.

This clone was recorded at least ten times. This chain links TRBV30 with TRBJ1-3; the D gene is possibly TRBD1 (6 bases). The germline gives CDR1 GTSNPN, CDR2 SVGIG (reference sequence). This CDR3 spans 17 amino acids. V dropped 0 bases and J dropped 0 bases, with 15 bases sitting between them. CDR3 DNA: TGTGCCTGGAGTGTAGTTTGGGGGCGAAGCTCTGGAAACACCATATATTTT. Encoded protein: CAWSVVWGRSSGNTIYF.

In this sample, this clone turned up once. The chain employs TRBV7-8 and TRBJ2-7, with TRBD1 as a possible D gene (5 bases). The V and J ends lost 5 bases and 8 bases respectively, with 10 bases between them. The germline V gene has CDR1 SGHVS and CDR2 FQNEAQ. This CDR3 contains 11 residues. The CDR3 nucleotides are TGTGCCAGCAGCGCTGACAGAAAGCAGTACTTC. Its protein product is CASSADRKQYF.

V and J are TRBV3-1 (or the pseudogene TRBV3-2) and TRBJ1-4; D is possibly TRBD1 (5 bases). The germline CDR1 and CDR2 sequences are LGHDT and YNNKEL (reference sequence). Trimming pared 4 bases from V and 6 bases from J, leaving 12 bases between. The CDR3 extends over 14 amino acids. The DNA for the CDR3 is TGTGCCAGCAGCCCGAAGGGGAAATATGAAAAACTGTTTTTT. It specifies CASSPKGKYEKLFF.

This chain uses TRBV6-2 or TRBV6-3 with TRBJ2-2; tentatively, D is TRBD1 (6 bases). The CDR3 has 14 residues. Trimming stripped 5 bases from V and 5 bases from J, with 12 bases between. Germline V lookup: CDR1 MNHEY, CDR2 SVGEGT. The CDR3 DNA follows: TGTGCCAGCAGTAACAACAGGGTAACCGGGGAGCTGTTTTTT. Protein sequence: CASSNNRVTGELFF.

Here the CDR3 reads CASNIGAYNSPLHF. The CDR3 coding sequence is TGTGCCAGTAACATAGGGGCCTATAATTCACCCCTCCACTTT. The chain employs TRBV19 and TRBJ1-6; maybe TRBD1 (5 bases). Germline CDR1 is LNHDA and CDR2 is SQIVND (reference sequence). CDR3 size: 14 residues. The V and J ends lost 7 bases and 2 bases respectively, with 9 bases between them.

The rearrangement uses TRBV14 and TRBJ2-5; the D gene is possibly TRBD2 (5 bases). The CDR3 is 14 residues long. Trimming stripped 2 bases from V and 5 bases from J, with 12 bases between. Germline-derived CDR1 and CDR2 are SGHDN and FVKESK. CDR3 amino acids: CASSQIGEMETQYF. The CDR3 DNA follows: TGTGCCAGCAGCCAAATTGGGGAGATGGAGACCCAGTACTTC. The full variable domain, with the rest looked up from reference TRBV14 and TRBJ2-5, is EAGVTQFPSHSVIEKGQTVTLRCDPISGHDNLYWYRRVMGKEIKFLLHFVKESKQDESGMPNNRFLAERTGGTYSTLKVQPAELEDSGVYFCASSQIGEMETQYFGPGTRLLVL.

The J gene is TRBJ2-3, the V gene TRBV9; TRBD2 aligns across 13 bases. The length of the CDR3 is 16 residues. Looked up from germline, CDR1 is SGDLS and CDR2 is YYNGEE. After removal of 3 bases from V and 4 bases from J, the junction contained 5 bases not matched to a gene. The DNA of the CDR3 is TGTGCCAGCAGCGCGACTAGCGGGGGGAGCGCAGATACGCAGTATTTT. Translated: CASSATSGGSADTQYF. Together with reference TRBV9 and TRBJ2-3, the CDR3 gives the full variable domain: DSGVTQTPKHLITATGQRVTLRCSPRSGDLSVYWYQQSLDQGLQFLIQYYNGEERAKGNILERFSAQQFPDLHSELNLSSLELGDSALYFCASSATSGGSADTQYFGPGTRLTVL.

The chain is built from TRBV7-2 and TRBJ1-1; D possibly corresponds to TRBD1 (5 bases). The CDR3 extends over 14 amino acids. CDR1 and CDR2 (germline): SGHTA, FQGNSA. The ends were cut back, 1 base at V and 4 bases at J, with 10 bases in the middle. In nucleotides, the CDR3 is TGTGCCAGCAGCTTAGACGGGGGTGGCACTGAAGCTTTCTTT. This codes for CASSLDGGGTEAFF.

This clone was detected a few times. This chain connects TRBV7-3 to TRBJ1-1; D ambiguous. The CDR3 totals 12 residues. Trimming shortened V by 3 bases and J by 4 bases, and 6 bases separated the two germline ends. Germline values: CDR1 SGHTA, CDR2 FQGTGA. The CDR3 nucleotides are TGTGCCAGCAGCTTCCCGGGCACTGAAGCTTTCTTT. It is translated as CASSFPGTEAFF.

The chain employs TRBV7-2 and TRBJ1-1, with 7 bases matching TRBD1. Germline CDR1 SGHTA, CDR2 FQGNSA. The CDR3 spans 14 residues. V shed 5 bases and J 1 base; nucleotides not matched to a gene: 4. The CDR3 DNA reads TGTGCCAGCAGCCCAAGACAGGGGAACACTGAAGCTTTCTTT. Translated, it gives CASSPRQGNTEAFF.

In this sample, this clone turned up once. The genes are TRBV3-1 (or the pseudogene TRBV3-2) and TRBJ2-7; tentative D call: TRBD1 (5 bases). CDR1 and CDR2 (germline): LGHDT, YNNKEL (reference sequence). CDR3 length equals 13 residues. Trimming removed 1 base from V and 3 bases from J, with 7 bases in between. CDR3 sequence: CASSQVRGYEQYF. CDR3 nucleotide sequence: TGTGCCAGCAGCCAAGTAAGGGGCTACGAGCAGTACTTC.

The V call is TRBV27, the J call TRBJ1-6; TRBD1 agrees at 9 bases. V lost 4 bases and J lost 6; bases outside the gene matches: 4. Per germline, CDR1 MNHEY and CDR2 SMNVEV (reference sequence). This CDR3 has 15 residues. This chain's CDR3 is CASSWGQGFNSPLHF. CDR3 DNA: TGTGCCAGCAGTTGGGGACAGGGCTTTAATTCACCCCTCCACTTT.

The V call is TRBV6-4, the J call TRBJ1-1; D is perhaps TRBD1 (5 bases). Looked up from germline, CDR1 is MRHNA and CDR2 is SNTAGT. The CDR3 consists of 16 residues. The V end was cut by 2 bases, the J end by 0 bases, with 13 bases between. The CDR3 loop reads CASSDGPEGLNTEAFF. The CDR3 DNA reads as TGTGCCAGCAGTGACGGCCCGGAGGGGTTGAACACTGAAGCTTTCTTT.

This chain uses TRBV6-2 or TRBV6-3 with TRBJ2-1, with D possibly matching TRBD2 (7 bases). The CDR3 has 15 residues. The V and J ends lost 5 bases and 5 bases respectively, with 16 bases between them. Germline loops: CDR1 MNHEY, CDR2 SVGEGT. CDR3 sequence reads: CASSPRGGTNNEQFF. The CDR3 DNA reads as TGTGCCAGCAGTCCCCGGGGAGGGACAAACAATGAGCAGTTCTTC.

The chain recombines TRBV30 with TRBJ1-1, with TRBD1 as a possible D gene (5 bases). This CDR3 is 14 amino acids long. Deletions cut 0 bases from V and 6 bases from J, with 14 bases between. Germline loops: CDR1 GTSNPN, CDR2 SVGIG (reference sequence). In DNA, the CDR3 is TGTGCCTGGAGTGTACTGGCAGGGACTGCTGAAGCTTTCTTT. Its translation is CAWSVLAGTAEAFF.

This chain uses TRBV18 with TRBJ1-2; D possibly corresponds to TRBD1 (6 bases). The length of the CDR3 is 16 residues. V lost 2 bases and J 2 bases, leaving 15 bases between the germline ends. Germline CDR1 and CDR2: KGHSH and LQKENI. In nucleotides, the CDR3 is TGTGCCAGCTCACCAAACGGGACACCAAAGAACTATGGCTACACCTTC. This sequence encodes CASSPNGTPKNYGYTF.